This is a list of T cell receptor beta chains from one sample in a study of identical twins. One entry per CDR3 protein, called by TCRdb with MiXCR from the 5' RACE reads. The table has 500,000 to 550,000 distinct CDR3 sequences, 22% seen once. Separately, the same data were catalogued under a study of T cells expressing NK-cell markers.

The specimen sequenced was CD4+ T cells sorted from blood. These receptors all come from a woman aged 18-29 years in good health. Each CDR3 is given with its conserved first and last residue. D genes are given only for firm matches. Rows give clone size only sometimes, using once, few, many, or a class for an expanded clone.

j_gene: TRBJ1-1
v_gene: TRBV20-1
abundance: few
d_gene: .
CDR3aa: CSARGVGGQTEAFF
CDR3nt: TGCAGTGCTAGAGGGGTTGGGGGTCAGACTGAAGCTTTCTTT

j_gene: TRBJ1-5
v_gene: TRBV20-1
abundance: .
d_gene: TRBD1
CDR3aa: CSAKTGTGSQPQHF
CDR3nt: TGCAGTGCTAAAACCGGGACAGGGAGTCAGCCCCAGCATTTT

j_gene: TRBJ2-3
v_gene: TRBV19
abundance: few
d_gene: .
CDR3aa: CASSPPRRGWPTDTQYF
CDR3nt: TGTGCCAGTAGTCCCCCCCGGAGGGGATGGCCCACAGATACGCAGTATTTT

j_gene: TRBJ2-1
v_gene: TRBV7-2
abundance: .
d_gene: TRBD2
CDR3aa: CASNQGGSGSVNEQFF
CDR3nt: TGTGCCAGCAACCAGGGGGGTAGCGGGAGCGTAAATGAGCAGTTCTTC

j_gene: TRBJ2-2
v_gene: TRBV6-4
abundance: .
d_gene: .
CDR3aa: CASSDEGGIGELFF
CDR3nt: TGTGCCAGCAGTGACGAAGGGGGGATCGGGGAGCTGTTTTTT

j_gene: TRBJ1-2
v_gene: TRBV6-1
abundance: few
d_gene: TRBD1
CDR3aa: CASRQLDRDYGYTF
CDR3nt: TGTGCCAGCAGACAACTGGACAGGGACTATGGCTACACCTTC

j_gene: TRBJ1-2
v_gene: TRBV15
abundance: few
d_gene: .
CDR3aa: CATSRDHTIYGYTF
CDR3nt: TGTGCCACCAGCAGAGATCACACTATCTATGGCTACACCTTC

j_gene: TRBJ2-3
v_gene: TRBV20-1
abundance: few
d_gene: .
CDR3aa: CSARDVRSLTDTQYF
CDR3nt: TGCAGTGCTAGAGATGTCAGGAGCCTTACAGATACGCAGTATTTT

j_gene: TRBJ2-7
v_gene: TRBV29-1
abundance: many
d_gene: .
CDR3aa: CSVTWGYEQYF
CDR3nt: TGCAGCGTGACATGGGGCTACGAGCAGTACTTC

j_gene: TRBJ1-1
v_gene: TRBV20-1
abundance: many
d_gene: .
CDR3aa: CSAIGQLNTEAFF
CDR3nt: TGCAGTGCTATCGGACAGCTGAACACTGAAGCTTTCTTT

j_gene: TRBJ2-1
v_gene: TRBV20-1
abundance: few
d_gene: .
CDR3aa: CSAAPWGAGRGNEQFF
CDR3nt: TGCAGTGCGGCCCCATGGGGGGCAGGTCGGGGGAATGAGCAGTTCTTC

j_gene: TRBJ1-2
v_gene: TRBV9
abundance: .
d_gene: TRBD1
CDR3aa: CASSVYRGNGYTF
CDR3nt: TGTGCCAGCAGCGTATACAGGGGTAATGGCTACACCTTC

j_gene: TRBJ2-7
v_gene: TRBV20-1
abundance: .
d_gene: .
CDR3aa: CSAFPPIEPYEQYF
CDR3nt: TGCAGTGCTTTCCCACCTATCGAGCCCTACGAGCAGTACTTC

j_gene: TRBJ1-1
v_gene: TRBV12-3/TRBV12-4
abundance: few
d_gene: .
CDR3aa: CASTFAGGITEAFF
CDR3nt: TGTGCCAGCACCTTTGCGGGGGGCATCACTGAAGCTTTCTTT

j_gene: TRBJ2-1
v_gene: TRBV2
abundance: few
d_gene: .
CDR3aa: CASSADGPEQFF
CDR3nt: TGTGCCAGCAGCGCCGACGGCCCTGAGCAGTTCTTC

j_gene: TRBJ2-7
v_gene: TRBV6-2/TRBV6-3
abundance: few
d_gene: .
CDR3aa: CASSRTPIPYEQYF
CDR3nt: TGTGCCAGCAGTAGAACGCCTATACCATACGAGCAGTACTTC

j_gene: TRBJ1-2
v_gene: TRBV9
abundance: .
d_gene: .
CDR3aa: CASSVGRGANYGYTF
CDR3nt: TGTGCCAGCAGCGTGGGCAGGGGCGCTAACTATGGCTACACCTTC